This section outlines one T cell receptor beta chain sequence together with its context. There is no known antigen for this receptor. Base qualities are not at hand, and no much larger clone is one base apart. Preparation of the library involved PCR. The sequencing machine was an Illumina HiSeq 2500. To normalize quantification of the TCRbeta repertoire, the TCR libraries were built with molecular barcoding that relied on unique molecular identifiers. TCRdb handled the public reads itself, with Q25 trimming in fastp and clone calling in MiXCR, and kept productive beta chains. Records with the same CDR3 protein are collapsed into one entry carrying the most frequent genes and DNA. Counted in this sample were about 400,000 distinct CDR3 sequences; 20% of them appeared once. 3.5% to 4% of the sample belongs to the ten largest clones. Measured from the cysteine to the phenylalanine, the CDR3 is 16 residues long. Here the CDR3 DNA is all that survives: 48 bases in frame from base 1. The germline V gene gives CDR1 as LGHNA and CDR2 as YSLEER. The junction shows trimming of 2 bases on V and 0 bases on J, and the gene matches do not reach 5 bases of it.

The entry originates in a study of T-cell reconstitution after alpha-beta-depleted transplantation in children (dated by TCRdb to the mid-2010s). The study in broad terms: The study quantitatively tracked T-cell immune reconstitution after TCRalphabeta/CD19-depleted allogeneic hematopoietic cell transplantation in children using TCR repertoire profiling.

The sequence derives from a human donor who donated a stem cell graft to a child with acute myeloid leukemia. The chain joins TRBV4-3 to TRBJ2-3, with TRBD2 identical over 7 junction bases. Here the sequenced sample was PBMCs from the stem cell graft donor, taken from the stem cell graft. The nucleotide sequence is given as TGCGCCAGCAGCCAACTGCTAGCGGATAGCACAGATACGCAGTATTTT. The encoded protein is CASSQLLADSTDTQYF.